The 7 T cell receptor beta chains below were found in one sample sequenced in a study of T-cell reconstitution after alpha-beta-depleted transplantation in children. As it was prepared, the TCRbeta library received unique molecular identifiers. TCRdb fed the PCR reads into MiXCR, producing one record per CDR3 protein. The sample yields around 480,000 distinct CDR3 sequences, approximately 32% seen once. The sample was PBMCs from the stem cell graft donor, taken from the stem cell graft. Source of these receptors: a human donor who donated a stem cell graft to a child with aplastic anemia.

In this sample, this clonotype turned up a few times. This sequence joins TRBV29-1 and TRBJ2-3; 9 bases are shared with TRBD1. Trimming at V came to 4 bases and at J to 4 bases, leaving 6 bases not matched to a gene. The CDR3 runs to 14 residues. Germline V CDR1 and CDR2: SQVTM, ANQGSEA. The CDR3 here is CSVVTGGIADTQYF. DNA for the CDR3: TGCAGCGTTGTAACAGGGGGCATTGCAGATACGCAGTATTTT.

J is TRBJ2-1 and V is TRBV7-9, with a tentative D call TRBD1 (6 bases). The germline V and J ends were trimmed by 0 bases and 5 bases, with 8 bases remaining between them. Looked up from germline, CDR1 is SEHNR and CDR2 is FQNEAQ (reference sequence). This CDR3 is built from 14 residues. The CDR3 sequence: CASSLAGTNNEQFF. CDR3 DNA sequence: TGTGCCAGCAGCTTAGCGGGGACAAACAATGAGCAGTTCTTC.

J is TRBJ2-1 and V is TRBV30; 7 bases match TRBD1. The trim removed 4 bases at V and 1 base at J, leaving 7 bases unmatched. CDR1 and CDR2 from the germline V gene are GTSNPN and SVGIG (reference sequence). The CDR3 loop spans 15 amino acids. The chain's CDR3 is CAWNRGGLSYNEQFF. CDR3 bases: TGTGCCTGGAACAGGGGTGGGCTGTCCTACAATGAGCAGTTCTTC. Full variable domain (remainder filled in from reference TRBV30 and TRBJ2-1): SQTIHQWPATLVQPVGSPLSLECTVEGTSNPNLYWYRQAAGRGLQLLFYSVGIGQISSEVPQNLSASRPQDRQFILSSKKLLLSDSGFYLCAWNRGGLSYNEQFFGPGTRLTVL.

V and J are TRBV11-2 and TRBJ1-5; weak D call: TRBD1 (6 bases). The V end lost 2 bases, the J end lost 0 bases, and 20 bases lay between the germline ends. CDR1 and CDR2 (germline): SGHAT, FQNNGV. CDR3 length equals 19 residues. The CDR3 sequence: CASSLPFGTQGYSNQPQHF. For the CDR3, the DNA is TGTGCCAGCAGCTTACCCTTCGGGACACAAGGCTATAGCAATCAGCCCCAGCATTTT.

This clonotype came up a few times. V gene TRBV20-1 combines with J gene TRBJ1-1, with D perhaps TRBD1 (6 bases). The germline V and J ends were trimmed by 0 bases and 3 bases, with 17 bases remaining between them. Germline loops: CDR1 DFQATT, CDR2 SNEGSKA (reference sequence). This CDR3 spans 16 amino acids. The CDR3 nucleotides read TGCAGTGCTAGAGATCCCTTACAGGGTTCGGACACTGAAGCTTTCTTT. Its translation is CSARDPLQGSDTEAFF.

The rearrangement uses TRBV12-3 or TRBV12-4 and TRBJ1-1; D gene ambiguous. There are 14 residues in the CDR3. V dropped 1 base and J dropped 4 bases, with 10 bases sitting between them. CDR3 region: CASSLGGPGTEAFF. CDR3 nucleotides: TGTGCCAGCAGTTTAGGGGGTCCGGGCACTGAAGCTTTCTTT.

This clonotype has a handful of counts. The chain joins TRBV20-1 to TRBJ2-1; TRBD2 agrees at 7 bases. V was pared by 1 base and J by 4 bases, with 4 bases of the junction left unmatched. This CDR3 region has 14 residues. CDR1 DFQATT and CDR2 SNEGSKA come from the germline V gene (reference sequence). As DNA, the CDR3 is TGCAGTGCTAGAGCTAGCGGAGAGTACAATGAGCAGTTCTTC. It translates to CSARASGEYNEQFF.